The 21 T cell receptor beta chains listed next were all sequenced from one sample in a study of CD8 T cells in Susac syndrome. With random hexamers, 0.5 to 1 ug RNA was reverse transcribed. TCRdb recomputed calls from the immunoSEQ multiplex PCR reads with MiXCR, one row per CDR3 protein. The data contain some 150,000 distinct CDR3 sequences, roughly 95% of them singletons. The sequenced sample consisted of CD8+ T cells from PBMCs. The receptors were gathered from a human donor with multiple sclerosis.

The V call is TRBV9, the J call TRBJ1-2; D is ambiguous. In germline, CDR1 is SGDLS, CDR2 YYNGEE. The length of the CDR3 is 13 residues. Trimming took off 0 bases at V and 4 bases at J, with 7 bases between the two ends. In DNA form, the CDR3 reads TGTGCCAGCAGCGTAGCCGAGTTCTATGGCTACACCTTC. This encodes CASSVAEFYGYTF.

The J gene is TRBJ2-1, the V gene TRBV30; 10 nucleotides agree with TRBD2. Germline loops: CDR1 GTSNPN, CDR2 SVGIG (reference sequence). V was pared by 1 base and J by 9 bases, with 6 bases of the junction left unmatched. This CDR3 spans 14 amino acids. CDR3 protein: CAWSGSGGASEQFF. DNA of the CDR3: TGTGCCTGGAGTGGAAGCGGGGGGGCTAGTGAGCAGTTCTTC.

The V call is TRBV4-2, the J call TRBJ1-5; D is perhaps TRBD1 (6 bases). The V and J ends lost 9 bases and 1 base respectively, with 13 bases between them. The CDR3 spans 14 residues. CDR1 and CDR2 from the germline V gene are LGHNA and YNFKEQ. The CDR3 DNA follows: TGTGCCAGTCGGCCAGACAGGAGCAATCAGCCCCAGCATTTT. Its protein product is CASRPDRSNQPQHF.

The rearrangement uses TRBV20-1 and TRBJ2-1, with TRBD1 matching 10 bases. CDR1 and CDR2 (germline): DFQATT, SNEGSKA (reference sequence). V dropped 6 bases and J dropped 3; count of bases not matched to a gene: 11. The CDR3 runs to 16 residues. The CDR3 bases are TGCAGTGCACCTCCGGGACAGGGGCCGATCTACAATGAGCAGTTCTTC. Translating it yields CSAPPGQGPIYNEQFF.

The chain recombines TRBV30 with TRBJ2-2, with D perhaps matching TRBD1 (6 bases). The ends were cut back, 2 bases at V and 5 bases at J, with 9 bases in the middle. Per germline, CDR1 GTSNPN and CDR2 SVGIG (reference sequence). CDR3 length: 13 amino acids. The CDR3 nucleotides are TGTGCCTGGAGTTGGGGGCCAACCGGGGAGCTGTTTTTT. This gives the protein CAWSWGPTGELFF.

The J gene is TRBJ1-1, the V gene TRBV7-9; D ambiguous. Germline V gene data show CDR1 as SEHNR and CDR2 as FQNEAQ (reference sequence). The CDR3 length is 15 residues. Trimming stripped 4 bases from V and 1 base from J, with 13 bases between. CDR3 sequence: CASSSRGDGNTEAFF. In DNA, the CDR3 is TGTGCCAGCAGCTCCAGAGGTGACGGGAACACTGAAGCTTTCTTT. Supplemented by reference TRBV7-9 and TRBJ1-1, the full variable domain reads DTGVSQNPRHKITKRGQNVTFRCDPISEHNRLYWYRQTLGQGPEFLTYFQNEAQLEKSRLLSDRFSAERPKGSFSTLEIQRTEQGDSAMYLCASSSRGDGNTEAFFGQGTRLTVV.

The V gene is TRBV30, the J gene TRBJ2-3, with TRBD2 matching over 8 bases. This CDR3 region has 14 residues. CDR1 GTSNPN and CDR2 SVGIG come from the germline V gene (reference sequence). Germline trimming cut 3 bases from V and 3 bases from J; bases unmatched to any gene: 5. CDR3 loop: CAWSLAGRTDTQYF. The CDR3 bases are TGTGCCTGGAGCTTAGCGGGGAGGACAGATACGCAGTATTTT.

This clonotype showed up just once. The chain carries TRBV4-1 and TRBJ2-4; weak D call: TRBD1 (6 bases). Trimming took 3 bases from V and 14 from J, leaving 26 bases between them. Looked up from germline, CDR1 is MGHRA and CDR2 is YSYEKL. The CDR3 spans 16 residues. CDR3 coding DNA: TGCGCCAGCAGCCACACGATCAACAGGGTTTTGCAAAGGGAGTACTTC. Protein: CASSHTINRVLQREYF.

The sample holds one count of this clonotype. The rearrangement joins TRBV5-6 to TRBJ2-7; D call uncertain. The germline V and J ends were trimmed by 0 bases and 2 bases, with 15 bases remaining between them. This CDR3 comprises 16 residues. Germline loops: CDR1 SGHDT, CDR2 YYEEEE. The CDR3 nucleotides read TGTGCCAGCAGCTTGGGGTCAGCAAAACCGACCTACGAGCAGTACGTC. It yields the protein CASSLGSAKPTYEQYV.

The chain combines TRBV6-2 or TRBV6-3 with TRBJ1-5, with 10 bases that match TRBD1. Per germline, CDR1 MNHEY and CDR2 SVGEGT. Unmatched junction bases numbered 4, after V lost 6 bases and J lost 5 bases. CDR3 length: 14 amino acids. The DNA for the CDR3 is TGTGCCAGCAGCCTCGACAGGGGGCATCAGCCCCAGCATTTT. Its translation: CASSLDRGHQPQHF.

The chain carries TRBV7-9 and TRBJ2-1; D not certain. The germline V gene encodes CDR1 SEHNR and CDR2 FQNEAQ (reference sequence). The CDR3 totals 14 residues. Trimming pared 4 bases from V and 8 bases from J, leaving 15 bases between. The CDR3 nucleotides read TGTGCCAGCAGCTCCCTCAGCGTTTTGGATGAGCAGTTCTTC. Encoded protein: CASSSLSVLDEQFF.

The genes are TRBV3-1 and TRBJ1-5, with TRBD1 matching 7 bases. CDR1 LGHDT and CDR2 YNNKEL come from the germline V gene (reference sequence). Trimming at V came to 4 bases and at J to 5 bases, leaving 2 bases not matched to a gene. This CDR3 spans 13 amino acids. The CDR3 DNA reads as TGTGCCAGCAGCCCGGGACAGTATCAGCCCCAGCATTTT. Amino acid sequence: CASSPGQYQPQHF.

The V and J genes are TRBV3-1 and TRBJ2-7; D unclear. V was clipped by 0 bases and J by 5 bases, with 5 bases between them. This CDR3 is built from 12 residues. The germline V gene has CDR1 LGHDT and CDR2 YNNKEL (reference sequence). CDR3 region: CASSQEGNEQYF. CDR3 in DNA: TGTGCCAGCAGCCAAGAAGGCAACGAGCAGTACTTC.

The chain couples TRBV27 to TRBJ2-7; D is undetermined. V was clipped by 8 bases and J by 0 bases, with 8 bases between them. Germline assignment: CDR1 MNHEY and CDR2 SMNVEV (reference sequence). CDR3 length: 12 residues. The chain's CDR3 is CASGPSSYEQYV. The CDR3 nucleotides read TGTGCCAGCGGCCCAAGCTCCTACGAGCAGTACGTC.

The rearrangement uses TRBV20-1 and TRBJ2-5; 13 bases fit TRBD2. The V gene's germline CDR1 is DFQATT and CDR2 SNEGSKA (reference sequence). The CDR3 spans 15 residues. J lost 5 bases, V lost 7 bases, and 10 bases had no gene match. The chain's CDR3 is CSVRTSGGTGETQYF. CDR3 bases: TGCAGTGTTAGGACTAGCGGGGGCACGGGGGAGACCCAGTACTTC.

The rearrangement uses TRBV20-1 and TRBJ2-3; perhaps TRBD2 as D (7 bases). The germline V gene has CDR1 DFQATT and CDR2 SNEGSKA (reference sequence). The CDR3 is 14 amino acids. V was trimmed by 6 bases and J by 1 base, leaving 14 bases between them. The CDR3 DNA sequence: TGCAGTGCGACAGGAGGGGGGGGCACAGATACGCAGTATTTT. It codes for CSATGGGGTDTQYF.

This clonotype showed up just once. The V and J genes are TRBV29-1 and TRBJ1-1; unclear D gene. The V gene lost 0 bases and the J gene lost 6 bases, with 11 bases spanning the gap. The CDR3 spans 13 residues. Germline V gene sequence: CDR1 SQVTM, CDR2 ANQGSEA. The chain's CDR3 is CSVEERGGSEAFF. The CDR3 DNA sequence: TGCAGCGTTGAAGAACGGGGTGGATCTGAAGCTTTCTTT. The variable domain in full, completed from reference TRBV29-1 and TRBJ1-1, reads SAVISQKPSRDICQRGTSLTIQCQVDSQVTMMFWYRQQPGQSLTLIATANQGSEATYESGFVIDKFPISRPNLTFSTLTVSNMSPEDSSIYLCSVEERGGSEAFFGQGTRLTVV.

This chain joins TRBV12-3 or TRBV12-4 and TRBJ1-2; TRBD1 aligns across 10 bases. Trimming cost V 6 bases and J 4 bases; bases outside gene matches: 8. The CDR3 runs to 15 residues. The CDR3 DNA reads as TGTGCCAGCAGGGCCCTAGGGACAGGGGCCTATGGCTACACCTTC. As protein: CASRALGTGAYGYTF.

This chain uses TRBV20-1 with TRBJ2-2; D possibly matches TRBD1 or TRBD2 (5 bases each). Deletions cut 3 bases from V and 5 bases from J, with 13 bases between. Germline V gene lookup returns CDR1 DFQATT and CDR2 SNEGSKA (reference sequence). The CDR3 contains 14 residues. In nucleotides, the CDR3 is TGCAGTGCTAGGGGGGACGCCTGGACCGGGGAGCTGTTTTTT. Translating it yields CSARGDAWTGELFF.

The rearrangement links TRBV14 to TRBJ2-7, with a weak D call TRBD1 (5 bases). Germline assignment: CDR1 SGHDN and CDR2 FVKESK. V gave up 0 bases and J gave up 4 bases, with 16 bases separating them. The CDR3 has 16 amino acids. The CDR3 loop reads CASSQDLWVGRYEQYF. The CDR3, as DNA: TGTGCCAGCAGCCAAGATTTGTGGGTGGGGCGGTACGAGCAGTACTTC.

This clonotype appeared once. The rearrangement joins TRBV29-1 to TRBJ2-3; D perhaps matches TRBD1 (6 bases). Germline V gene lookup returns CDR1 SQVTM and CDR2 ANQGSEA. Trimming left V 4 bases short and J 5 bases short, with 7 bases between. The CDR3 is 11 amino acids. The CDR3 bases are TGCAGCGTTGGAGGGGGAGATACGCAGTATTTT. Its translation is CSVGGGDTQYF.